This T cell receptor beta chain was retrieved from a study of blood T cells in healthy people across ages. CDR3 length: 14 amino acids. The V gene's germline CDR1 is SEHNR and CDR2 FQNEAQ (reference sequence). V lost 2 bases and J 5 bases, leaving 12 bases between the germline ends. This clonotype was seen a handful of times. A second 7 to 11 cycle PCR used barcoded and J-beta primers. A template-switch adaptor with 12 random nucleotides tagged each cDNA molecule. One entry per CDR3 protein results from TCRdb running MiXCR on the 5' RACE reads. Among around 520,000 distinct CDR3 sequences listed, roughly a quarter were seen once. This sample also appeared in a second study, on T cells of mothers and their children. From that second work: Related mother-child pairs showed slightly higher but non-significant overlap than unrelated pairs.

This TCR came from a boy between 2 and 10 years old in good health. The sequenced sample consisted of blood. The genes are TRBV7-9 and TRBJ2-5; D might be TRBD2 (6 bases). CDR3 sequence: CASSLIGLAETQYF. The CDR3, as DNA: TGTGCCAGCAGCTTAATTGGGCTAGCGGAGACCCAGTACTTC.